This record covers a single T cell receptor (beta chain). Its antigen remains unidentified. The germline gives CDR1 GTSNPN, CDR2 SVGIG (reference sequence). CDR3 length equals 15 residues. Trimming removed 5 bases at V and 0 bases at J, with 15 bases between. These data come from a study of cytomegalovirus exposure and HLA in healthy donors. Study conclusions and caveats: Follow-up analysis later connected one missense variant in DCLRE1C with trimming of TCR beta V- and J-genes.

Amplification used 60 Vbeta primers and 13 Jbeta primers. The table came from immunoSEQ multiplex PCR; TCRdb's copy has only in-frame clones and leaves some out. This table holds 210,000 or so clones, about 79% found once. The specimen sequenced was PBMCs. V gene TRBV30 combines with J gene TRBJ2-3; D is possibly TRBD1 (6 bases). This clonotype was obtained from a man between 18 and 29 years old in good health and CMV-seronegative. For the CDR3, the DNA is TGTGCCTGGTTGCCCGGGACAACTAGCACAGATACGCAGTATTTT. Translated, it gives CAWLPGTTSTDTQYF.